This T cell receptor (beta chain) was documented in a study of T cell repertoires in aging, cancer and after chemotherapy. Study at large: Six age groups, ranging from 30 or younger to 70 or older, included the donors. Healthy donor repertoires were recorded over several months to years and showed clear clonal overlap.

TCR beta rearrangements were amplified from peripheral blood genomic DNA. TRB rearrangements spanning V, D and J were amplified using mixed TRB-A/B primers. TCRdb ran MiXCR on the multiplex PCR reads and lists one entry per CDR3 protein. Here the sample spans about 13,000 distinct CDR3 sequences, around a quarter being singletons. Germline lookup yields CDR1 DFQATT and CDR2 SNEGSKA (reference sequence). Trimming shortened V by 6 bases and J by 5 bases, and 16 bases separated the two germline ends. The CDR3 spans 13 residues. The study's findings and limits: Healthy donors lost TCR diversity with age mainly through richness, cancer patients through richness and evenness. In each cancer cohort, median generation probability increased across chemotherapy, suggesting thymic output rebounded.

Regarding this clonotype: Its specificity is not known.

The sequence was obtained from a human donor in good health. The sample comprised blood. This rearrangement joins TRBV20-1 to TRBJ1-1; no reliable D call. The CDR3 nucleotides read TGCAGTGCCGCGTGGGTGGAGCGGACTGAAGCTTTCTTT. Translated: CSAAWVERTEAFF.